Reported below is one TCR beta chain. These data originate in a study of blood T cell repertoires in COVID-19. Study at large: Sites in the United States, Italy and Spain provided acute and convalescent COVID-19 samples. Sources were T cells, B-cell-depleted T cells, or PBMCs; the material itself was cDNA or gDNA.

In the original processing: How many nucleated cells were present was estimated from reference gene primer amplification. Clones were sequenced by immunoSEQ multiplex PCR, and TCRdb holds only the in-frame ones, with some missing. V and J calls and clone size are given by that table; D and trimming were obtained from the DNA. The table includes almost 70,000 clones, more than 75% detected once. The germline V and J ends were trimmed by 0 bases and 7 bases, with 19 bases remaining between them. This CDR3 has 16 amino acids. In germline, CDR1 is SGHRS, CDR2 YFSETQ. This receptor was identified in a human donor in a cohort sampled during active COVID-19. Specimen: peripheral blood. The J gene is TRBJ1-2, the V gene TRBV5-1; maybe TRBD1 (5 bases). The CDR3 region is CASSLDPEGAGGGYTF. CDR3 DNA: TGCGCCAGCAGCTTGGACCCGGAGGGTGCTGGGGGTGGCTACACCTTC.